This passage covers 3 T cell receptor beta chains from one sample sequenced in a study of shared clonotypes between healthy human individuals. Generated by immunoSEQ multiplex PCR, the TCRdb table keeps only in-frame clones and is missing some. The sample contains millions of clones, 85% to 95% of which appear only once. Sequencing was carried out using naive CD4+ T cells sorted from blood. Subset of the sample: CD45RA+ positively selected. The receptor source for this set is a man between 18 and 29 years old in good health.

Comments on this clone: In the same sample, other DNA sequences code for this CDR3. The chain carries TRBV28 and TRBJ2-7; D perhaps matches TRBD1 (5 bases). The CDR3 consists of 15 residues. V lost 2 bases, J lost 2 bases, and 13 bases lay in between. Germline V gene data show CDR1 as MDHEN and CDR2 as SYDVKM. The CDR3 nucleotides are TGTGCCAGCAGTTTAGTCGGGCAGGGCACCTACGAGCAGTACTTC. It yields the protein CASSLVGQGTYEQYF.

The chain combines TRBV14 with TRBJ2-3; 15 bases fit TRBD2. CDR1 is SGHDN and CDR2 is FVKESK in the germline V gene. V lost 4 bases, J lost 0 bases, and 8 bases stayed unmatched. CDR3 length equals 19 residues. CDR3 DNA sequence: TGTGCCAGCAGCCGAGGACTAGCGGGGGGGCCGTACAGCACAGATACGCAGTATTTT. This translates into CASSRGLAGGPYSTDTQYF.

This chain joins TRBV6-5 and TRBJ2-5; 10 nucleotides match TRBD1. With V trimmed by 11 bases and J by 1 base, 10 bases remained unmatched. The length of the CDR3 is 15 residues. Looked up from germline, CDR1 is MNHEY and CDR2 is SVGAGI. The CDR3 is CASRDRGTLQETQYF. In DNA, the CDR3 is TGTGCCTCCCGGGACAGGGGAACTCTCCAAGAGACCCAGTACTTC.